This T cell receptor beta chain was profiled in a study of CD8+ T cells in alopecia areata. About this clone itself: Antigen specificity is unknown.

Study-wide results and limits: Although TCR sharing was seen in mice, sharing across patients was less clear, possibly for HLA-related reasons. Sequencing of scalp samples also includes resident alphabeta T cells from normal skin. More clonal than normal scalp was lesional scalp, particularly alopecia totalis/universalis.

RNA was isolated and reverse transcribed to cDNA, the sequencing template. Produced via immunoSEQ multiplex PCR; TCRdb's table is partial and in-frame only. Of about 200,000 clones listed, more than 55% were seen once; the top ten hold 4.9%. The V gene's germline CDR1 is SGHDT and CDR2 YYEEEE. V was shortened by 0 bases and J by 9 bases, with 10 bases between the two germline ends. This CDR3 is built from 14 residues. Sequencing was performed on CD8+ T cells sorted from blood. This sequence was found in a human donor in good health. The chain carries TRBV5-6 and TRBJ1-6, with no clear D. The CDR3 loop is CASSLVVSGSPLHF. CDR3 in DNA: TGTGCCAGCAGCTTGGTGGTATCGGGTTCACCCCTCCACTTT.